This entry describes one T cell receptor beta chain. No antigen is known for it. A much larger clone lies a single base off, so this may be a read error. Diagnoses were made from clinical symptoms, serum measures (thyroxine and TRAb), thyroid ultrasound and orbital computed tomography. The CDR3 is 11 residues long. Germline-derived CDR1 and CDR2 are SNHLY and FYNNEI. This sample was taken from a study of T cells in Graves' hyperthyroidism and ophthalmopathy. Study conclusions and caveats: Blood also held most thyroid clonotypes expanded beyond 0.001. Ophthalmopathy, as predicted by the model, came a median 6.5 months after the prediction.

It was RNA transcripts that yielded the amplified TCR beta CDR3 regions. The TCR CDR3 was amplified in a first-round RT-PCR using the HTBI primer set. MiXCR, run by TCRdb on the multiplex PCR reads, gives a single entry per CDR3 protein. Of hundreds of thousands of distinct CDR3 sequences listed, under 20% are singletons. Sequencing was performed on blood. The source is a woman in her 30s with Graves' hyperthyroidism. The chain is built from TRBV2 and TRBJ2-1; maybe TRBD1 (5 bases). CDR3: CACRVYNEQFF. CDR3 coding DNA: TGTGCCTGCAGGGTATACAATGAGCAGTTCTTC.